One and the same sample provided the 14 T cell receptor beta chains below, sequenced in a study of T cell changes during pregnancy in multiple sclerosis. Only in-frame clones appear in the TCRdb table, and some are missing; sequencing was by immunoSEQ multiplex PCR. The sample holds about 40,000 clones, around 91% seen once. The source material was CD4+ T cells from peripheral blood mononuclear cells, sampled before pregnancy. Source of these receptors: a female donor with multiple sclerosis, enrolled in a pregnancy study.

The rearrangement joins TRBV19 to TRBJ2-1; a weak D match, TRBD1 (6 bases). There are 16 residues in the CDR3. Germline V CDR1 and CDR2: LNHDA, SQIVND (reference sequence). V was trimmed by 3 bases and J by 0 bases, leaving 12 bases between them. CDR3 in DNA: TGTGCCAGTAGTATTTCTACAGGGAACTCCTACAATGAGCAGTTCTTC. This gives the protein CASSISTGNSYNEQFF.

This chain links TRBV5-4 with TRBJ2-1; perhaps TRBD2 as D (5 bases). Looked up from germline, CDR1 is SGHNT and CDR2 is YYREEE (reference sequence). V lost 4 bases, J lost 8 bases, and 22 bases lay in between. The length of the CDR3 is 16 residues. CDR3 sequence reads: CASSPDPGRKGHEQFF. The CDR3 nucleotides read TGTGCCAGCAGCCCCGACCCGGGGAGAAAAGGCCATGAGCAGTTCTTC. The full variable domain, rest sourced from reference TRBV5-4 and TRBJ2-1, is ETGVTQSPTHLIKTRGQQVTLRCSSQSGHNTVSWYQQALGQGPQFIFQYYREEENGRGNFPPRFSGLQFPNYSSELNVNALELDDSALYLCASSPDPGRKGHEQFFGPGTRLTVL.

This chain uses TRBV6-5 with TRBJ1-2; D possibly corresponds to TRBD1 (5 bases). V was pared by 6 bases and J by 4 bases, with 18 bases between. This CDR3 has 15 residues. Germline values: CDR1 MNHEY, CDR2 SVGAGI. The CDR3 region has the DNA TGTGCCAGCAGCCCCCTGCGGGGGGTCTCCTATGGCTACACCTTC. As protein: CASSPLRGVSYGYTF.

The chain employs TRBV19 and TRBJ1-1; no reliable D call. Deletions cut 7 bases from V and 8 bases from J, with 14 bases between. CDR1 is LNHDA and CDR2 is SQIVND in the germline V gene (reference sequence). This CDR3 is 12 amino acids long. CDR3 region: CASMRYPSEAFF. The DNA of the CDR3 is TGTGCCAGTATGCGGTACCCCTCCGAAGCTTTCTTT.

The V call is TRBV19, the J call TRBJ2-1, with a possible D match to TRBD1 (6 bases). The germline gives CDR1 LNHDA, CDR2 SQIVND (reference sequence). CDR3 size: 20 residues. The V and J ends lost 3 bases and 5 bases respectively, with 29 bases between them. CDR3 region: CASSISPGRNRDIPNNEQFF. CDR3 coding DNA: TGTGCCAGTAGTATCTCCCCCGGACGTAACCGGGACATCCCCAACAATGAGCAGTTCTTC.

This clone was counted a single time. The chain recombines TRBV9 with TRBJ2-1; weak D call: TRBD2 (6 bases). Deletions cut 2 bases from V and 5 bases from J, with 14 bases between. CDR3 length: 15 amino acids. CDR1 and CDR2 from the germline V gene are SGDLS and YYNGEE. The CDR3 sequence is CASSVAGRTNNEQFF. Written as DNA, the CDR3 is TGTGCCAGCAGCGTGGCGGGACGGACCAACAATGAGCAGTTCTTC.

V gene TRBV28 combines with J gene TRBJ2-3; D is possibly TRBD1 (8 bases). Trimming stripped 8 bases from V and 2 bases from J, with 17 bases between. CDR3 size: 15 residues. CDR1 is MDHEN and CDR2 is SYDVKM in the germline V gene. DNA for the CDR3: TGTGCCAGCGGCGTAACAGGGGGGGCCACAGATACGCAGTATTTT. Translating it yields CASGVTGGATDTQYF.

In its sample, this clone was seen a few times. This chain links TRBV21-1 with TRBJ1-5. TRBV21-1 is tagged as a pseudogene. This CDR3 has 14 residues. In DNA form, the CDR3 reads TGTGCCAGCAGCATTCCGGGGAGGCAACAGCCCCAGCATTTT. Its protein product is CASSIPGRQQPQHF.

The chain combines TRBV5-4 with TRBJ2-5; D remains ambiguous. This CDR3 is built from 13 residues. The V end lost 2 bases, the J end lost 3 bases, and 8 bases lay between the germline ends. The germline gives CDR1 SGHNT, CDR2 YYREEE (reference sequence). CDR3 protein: CASSLDFKETQYF. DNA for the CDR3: TGTGCCAGCAGCTTAGACTTTAAAGAGACCCAGTACTTC.

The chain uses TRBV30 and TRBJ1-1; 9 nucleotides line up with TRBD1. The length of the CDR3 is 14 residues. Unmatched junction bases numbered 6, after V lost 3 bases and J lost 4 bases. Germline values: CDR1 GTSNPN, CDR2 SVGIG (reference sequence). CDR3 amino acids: CAWRLQGAGTEAFF. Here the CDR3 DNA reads TGTGCCTGGAGATTACAGGGGGCGGGCACTGAAGCTTTCTTT. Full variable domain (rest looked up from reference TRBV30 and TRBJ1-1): SQTIHQWPATLVQPVGSPLSLECTVEGTSNPNLYWYRQAAGRGLQLLFYSVGIGQISSEVPQNLSASRPQDRQFILSSKKLLLSDSGFYLCAWRLQGAGTEAFFGQGTRLTVV.

CDR3 bases: TGCGCCAGCAGCCAGGACCGGGACAGCGCGAACACCGGGGAGCTGTTTTTT. Translated: CASSQDRDSANTGELFF. The chain has TRBV4-1 and TRBJ2-2; TRBD1 aligns across 7 bases. Looked up from germline, CDR1 is MGHRA and CDR2 is YSYEKL. The CDR3 consists of 17 residues. J was trimmed by 0 bases and V by 3 bases; bases with no gene match: 7.

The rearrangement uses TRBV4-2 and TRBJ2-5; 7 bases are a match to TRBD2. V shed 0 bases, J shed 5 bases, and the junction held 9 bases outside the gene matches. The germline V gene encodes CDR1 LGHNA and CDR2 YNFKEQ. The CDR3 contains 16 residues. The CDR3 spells CASSQEMAGVGETQYF. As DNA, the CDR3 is TGTGCCAGCAGCCAAGAGATGGCGGGAGTGGGTGAGACCCAGTACTTC.

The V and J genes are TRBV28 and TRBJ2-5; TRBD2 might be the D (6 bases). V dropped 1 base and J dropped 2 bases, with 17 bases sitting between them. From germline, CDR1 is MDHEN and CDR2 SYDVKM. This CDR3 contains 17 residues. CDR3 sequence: CASSLLYRGSGQETQYF. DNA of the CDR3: TGTGCCAGCAGTTTATTGTATCGAGGTAGCGGACAAGAGACCCAGTACTTC.

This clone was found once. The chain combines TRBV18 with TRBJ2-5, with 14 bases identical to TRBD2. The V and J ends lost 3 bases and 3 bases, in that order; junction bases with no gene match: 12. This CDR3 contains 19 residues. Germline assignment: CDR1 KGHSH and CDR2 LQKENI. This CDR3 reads CASSPRGLAGVRSKETQYF. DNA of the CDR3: TGTGCCAGCTCACCGCGGGGACTAGCGGGAGTTCGGTCAAAAGAGACCCAGTACTTC.